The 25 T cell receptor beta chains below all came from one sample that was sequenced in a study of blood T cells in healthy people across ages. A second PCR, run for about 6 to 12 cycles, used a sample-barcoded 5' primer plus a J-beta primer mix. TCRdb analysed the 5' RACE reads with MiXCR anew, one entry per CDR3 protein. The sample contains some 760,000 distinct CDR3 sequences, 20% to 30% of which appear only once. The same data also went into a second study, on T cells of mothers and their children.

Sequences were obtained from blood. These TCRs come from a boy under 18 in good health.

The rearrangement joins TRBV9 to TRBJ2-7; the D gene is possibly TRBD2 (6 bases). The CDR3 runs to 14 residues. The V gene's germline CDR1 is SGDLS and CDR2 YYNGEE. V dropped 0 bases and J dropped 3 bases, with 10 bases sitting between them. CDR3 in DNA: TGTGCCAGCAGCGTAGGGAATAGCGGCTACGAGCAGTACTTC. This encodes CASSVGNSGYEQYF. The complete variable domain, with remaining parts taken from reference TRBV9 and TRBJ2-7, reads DSGVTQTPKHLITATGQRVTLRCSPRSGDLSVYWYQQSLDQGLQFLIQYYNGEERAKGNILERFSAQQFPDLHSELNLSSLELGDSALYFCASSVGNSGYEQYFGPGTRLTVT.

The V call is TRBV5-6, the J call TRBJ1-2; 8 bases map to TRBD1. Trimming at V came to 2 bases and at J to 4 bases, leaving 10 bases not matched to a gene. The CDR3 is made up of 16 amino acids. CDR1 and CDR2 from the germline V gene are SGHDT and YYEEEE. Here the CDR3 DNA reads TGTGCCAGCAGCTTCGGACAGGGTCCCTCCTCCTATGGCTACACCTTC. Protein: CASSFGQGPSSYGYTF.

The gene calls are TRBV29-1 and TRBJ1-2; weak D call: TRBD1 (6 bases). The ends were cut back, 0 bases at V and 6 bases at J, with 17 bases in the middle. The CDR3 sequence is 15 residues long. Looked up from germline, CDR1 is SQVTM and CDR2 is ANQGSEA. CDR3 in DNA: TGCAGCGTTGAAGAGGGGGTCAGGGGCAGCCATGGCTACACCTTC. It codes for CSVEEGVRGSHGYTF.

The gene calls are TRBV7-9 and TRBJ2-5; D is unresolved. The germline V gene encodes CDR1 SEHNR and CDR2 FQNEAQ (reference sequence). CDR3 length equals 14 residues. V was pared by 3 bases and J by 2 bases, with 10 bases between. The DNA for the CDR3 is TGTGCCAGCAGCTTCGGCGGCGAACAAGAGACCCAGTACTTC. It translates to CASSFGGEQETQYF.

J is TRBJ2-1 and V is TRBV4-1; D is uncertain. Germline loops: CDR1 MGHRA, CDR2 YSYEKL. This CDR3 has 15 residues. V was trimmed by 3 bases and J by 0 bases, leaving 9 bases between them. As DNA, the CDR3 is TGCGCCAGCAGCCATCAACTGGACTCCTACAATGAGCAGTTCTTC. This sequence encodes CASSHQLDSYNEQFF.

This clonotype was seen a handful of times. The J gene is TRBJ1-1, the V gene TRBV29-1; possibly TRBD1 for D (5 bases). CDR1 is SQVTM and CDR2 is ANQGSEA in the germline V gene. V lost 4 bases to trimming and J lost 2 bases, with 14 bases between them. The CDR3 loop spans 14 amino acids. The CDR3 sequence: CSVGPGGLNTEAFF. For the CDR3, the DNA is TGCAGCGTTGGACCCGGGGGACTCAACACTGAAGCTTTCTTT. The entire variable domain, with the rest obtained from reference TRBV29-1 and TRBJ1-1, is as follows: SAVISQKPSRDICQRGTSLTIQCQVDSQVTMMFWYRQQPGQSLTLIATANQGSEATYESGFVIDKFPISRPNLTFSTLTVSNMSPEDSSIYLCSVGPGGLNTEAFFGQGTRLTVV.

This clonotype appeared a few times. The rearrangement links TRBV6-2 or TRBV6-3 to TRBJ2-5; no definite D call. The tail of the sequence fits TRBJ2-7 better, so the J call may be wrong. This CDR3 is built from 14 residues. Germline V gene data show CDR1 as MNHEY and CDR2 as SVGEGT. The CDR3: CASSSSYLVLEQYF. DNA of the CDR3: TGTGCCAGCAGTTCCAGCTATCTAGTTCTCGAGCAGTACTTC.

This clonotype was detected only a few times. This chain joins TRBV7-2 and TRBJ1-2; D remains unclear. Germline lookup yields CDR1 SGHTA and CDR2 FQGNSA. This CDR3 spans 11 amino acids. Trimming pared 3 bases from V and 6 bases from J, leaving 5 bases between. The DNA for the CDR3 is TGTGCCAGCAGCTTGGTGGATGGCTACACCTTC. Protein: CASSLVDGYTF.

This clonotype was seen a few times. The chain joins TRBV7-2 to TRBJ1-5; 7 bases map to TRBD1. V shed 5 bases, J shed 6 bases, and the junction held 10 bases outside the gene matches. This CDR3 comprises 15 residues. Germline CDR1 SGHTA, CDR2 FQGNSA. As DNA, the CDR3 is TGTGCCAGCAGCCCCCGACAGGGAGGGGGTCAGCCCCAGCATTTT. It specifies CASSPRQGGGQPQHF.

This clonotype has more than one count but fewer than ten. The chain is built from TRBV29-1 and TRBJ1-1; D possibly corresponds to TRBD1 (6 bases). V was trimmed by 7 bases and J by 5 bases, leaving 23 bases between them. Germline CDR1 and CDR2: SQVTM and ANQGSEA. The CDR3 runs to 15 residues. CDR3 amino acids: CSAGASGGAWTEAFF. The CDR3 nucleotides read TGCAGCGCTGGCGCTAGCGGGGGCGCGTGGACTGAAGCTTTCTTT.

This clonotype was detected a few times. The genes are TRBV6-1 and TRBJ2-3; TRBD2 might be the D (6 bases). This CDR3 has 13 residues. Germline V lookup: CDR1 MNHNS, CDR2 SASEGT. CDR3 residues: CVVGGLSTDTQYF. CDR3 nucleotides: TGTGTTGTTGGGGGGTTGAGCACAGATACGCAGTATTTT.

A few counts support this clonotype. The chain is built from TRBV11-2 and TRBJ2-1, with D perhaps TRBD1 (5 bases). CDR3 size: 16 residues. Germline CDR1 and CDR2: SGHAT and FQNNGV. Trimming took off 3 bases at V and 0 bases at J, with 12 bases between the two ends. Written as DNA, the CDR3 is TGTGCCAGCAGCTTTACAGGCTCTATCTCCTACAATGAGCAGTTCTTC. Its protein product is CASSFTGSISYNEQFF.

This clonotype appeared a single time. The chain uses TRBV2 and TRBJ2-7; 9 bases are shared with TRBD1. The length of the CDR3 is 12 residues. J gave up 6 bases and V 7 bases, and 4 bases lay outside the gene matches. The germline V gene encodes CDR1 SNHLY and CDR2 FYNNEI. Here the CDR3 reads CASNKDRGEQYF. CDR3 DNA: TGTGCCAGCAACAAGGACAGGGGCGAGCAGTACTTC.

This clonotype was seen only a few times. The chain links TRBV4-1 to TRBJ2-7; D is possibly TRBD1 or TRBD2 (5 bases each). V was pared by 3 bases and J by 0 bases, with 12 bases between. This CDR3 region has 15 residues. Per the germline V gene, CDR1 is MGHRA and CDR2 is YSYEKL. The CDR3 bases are TGCGCCAGCAGCCAGAGGGGACCCAGCTCCTACGAGCAGTACTTC. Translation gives CASSQRGPSSYEQYF.

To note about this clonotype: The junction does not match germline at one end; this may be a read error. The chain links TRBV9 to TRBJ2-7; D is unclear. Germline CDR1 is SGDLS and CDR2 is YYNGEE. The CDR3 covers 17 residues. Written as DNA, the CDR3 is TGTGCCAGCAGCGCGAACCCCCGGGCCCCAAAAGCCTACGAGCTGTACTTC. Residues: CASSANPRAPKAYELYF.

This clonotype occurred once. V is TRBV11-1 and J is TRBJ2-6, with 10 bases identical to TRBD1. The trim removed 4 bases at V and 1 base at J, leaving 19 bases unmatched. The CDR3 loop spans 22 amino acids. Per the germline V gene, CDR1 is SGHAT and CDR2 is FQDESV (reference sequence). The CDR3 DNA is TGTGCCAGCAGCTCACTACCCACCTGGGGACAGGGGTCGATTTCTGGGGCCAACGTCCTGACTTTC. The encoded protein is CASSSLPTWGQGSISGANVLTF.

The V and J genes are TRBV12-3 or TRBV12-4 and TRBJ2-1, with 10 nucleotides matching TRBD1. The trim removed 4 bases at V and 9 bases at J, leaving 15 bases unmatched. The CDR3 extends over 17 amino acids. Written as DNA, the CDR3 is TGTGCCAGCAGTTGGGCAGTGGACAGGGGGGAGTTCACTGAGCAGTTCTTC. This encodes CASSWAVDRGEFTEQFF.

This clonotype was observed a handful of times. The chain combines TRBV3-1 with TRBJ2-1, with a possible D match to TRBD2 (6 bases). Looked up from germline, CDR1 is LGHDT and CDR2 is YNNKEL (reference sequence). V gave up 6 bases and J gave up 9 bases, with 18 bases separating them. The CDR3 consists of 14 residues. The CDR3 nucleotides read TGTGCCAGCAGTCCACTAGCTTTGGGAGGTGAGCAGTTCTTC. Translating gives CASSPLALGGEQFF.

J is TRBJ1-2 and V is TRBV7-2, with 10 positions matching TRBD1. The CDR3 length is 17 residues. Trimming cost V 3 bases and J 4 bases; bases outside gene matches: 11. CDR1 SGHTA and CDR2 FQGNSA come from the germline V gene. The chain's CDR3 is CASSLGRGGQGIYGYTF. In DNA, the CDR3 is TGTGCCAGCAGCTTGGGTCGAGGGGGACAGGGGATCTATGGCTACACCTTC.

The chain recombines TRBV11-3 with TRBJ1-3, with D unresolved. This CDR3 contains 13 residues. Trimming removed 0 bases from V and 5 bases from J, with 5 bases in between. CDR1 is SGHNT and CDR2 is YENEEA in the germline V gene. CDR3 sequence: CASSLDTRNTIYF. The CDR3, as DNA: TGTGCCAGCAGCTTAGACACGAGAAACACCATATATTTT. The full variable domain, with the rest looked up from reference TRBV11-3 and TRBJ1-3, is EAGVVQSPRYKIIEKKQPVAFWCNPISGHNTLYWYLQNLGQGPELLIRYENEEAVDDSQLPKDRFSAERLKGVDSTLKIQPAELGDSAVYLCASSLDTRNTIYFGEGSWLTVV.

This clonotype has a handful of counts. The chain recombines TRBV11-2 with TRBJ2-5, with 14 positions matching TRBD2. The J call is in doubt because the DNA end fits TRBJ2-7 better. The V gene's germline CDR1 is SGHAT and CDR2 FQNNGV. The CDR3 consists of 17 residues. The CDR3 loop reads CASSSLRTSGGYYEQYF. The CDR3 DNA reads TGTGCCAGCAGCTCCCTCCGGACTAGCGGGGGGTACTACGAGCAGTACTTC.

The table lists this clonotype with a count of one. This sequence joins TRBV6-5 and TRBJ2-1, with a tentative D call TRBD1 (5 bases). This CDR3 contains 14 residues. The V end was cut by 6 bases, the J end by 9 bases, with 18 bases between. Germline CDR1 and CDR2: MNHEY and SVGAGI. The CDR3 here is CASRRTPGISEQFF. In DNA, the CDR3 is TGTGCCAGCAGAAGAACTCCAGGGATTTCTGAGCAGTTCTTC.

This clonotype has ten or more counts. In nucleotides, the CDR3 is TGTGCCAGTAGTATATTGAGGGGGGCCCCAGATACGCAGTATTTT. Translation: CASSILRGAPDTQYF. This rearrangement joins TRBV19 to TRBJ2-3; the D call may be TRBD1 or TRBD2 (6 bases each). The V and J ends lost 2 bases and 4 bases respectively, with 13 bases between them. Germline V gene sequence: CDR1 LNHDA, CDR2 SQIVND (reference sequence). The CDR3 runs 15 residues.

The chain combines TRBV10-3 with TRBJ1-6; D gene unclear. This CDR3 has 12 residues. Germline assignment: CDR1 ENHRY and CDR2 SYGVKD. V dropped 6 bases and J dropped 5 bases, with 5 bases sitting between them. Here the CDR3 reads CAISPHNSPLHF. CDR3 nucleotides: TGTGCCATCAGCCCACATAATTCACCCCTCCACTTT.

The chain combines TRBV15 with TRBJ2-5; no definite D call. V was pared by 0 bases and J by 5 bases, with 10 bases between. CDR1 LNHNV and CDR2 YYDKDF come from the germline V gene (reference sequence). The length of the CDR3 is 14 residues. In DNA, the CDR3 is TGTGCCACCAGCAGAGATTCGGGTTCGGAGACCCAGTACTTC. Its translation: CATSRDSGSETQYF.